The table lists the clone carrying this T cell receptor beta chain with a few counts. Its specificity is not known. The data belong to a study of T cells in Graves' hyperthyroidism and ophthalmopathy. It was RNA transcripts that yielded the amplified TCR beta CDR3 regions. Using the HTBI primer set, a first-round RT-PCR was run on the TCR CDR3. TCRdb reanalysed the multiplex PCR reads using MiXCR and keeps one entry per CDR3 protein. The data hold some 570,000 distinct CDR3 sequences, with 14% observed a single time. Study observations and caveats: Ophthalmopathy and stable hyperthyroidism were told apart by a 13 V-J model. Ophthalmopathy was predicted by the model a median of around 5.9 months ahead of onset.

Clinical symptoms, serum thyroxine and TRAb, thyroid ultrasound and orbital computed tomography were used for the diagnoses. CDR3 size: 15 residues. In germline, CDR1 is LGHNA, CDR2 YNFKEQ. V lost 3 bases and J lost 8; bases outside the gene matches: 3. Sample: blood. The chain joins TRBV4-2 to TRBJ2-1; 14 bases match TRBD2. The receptor comes from a young woman with Graves' ophthalmopathy. The CDR3 is CASSHGTSGSDEQFF. CDR3 DNA sequence: TGTGCCAGCAGCCACGGGACTAGCGGGAGTGATGAGCAGTTCTTC.